Sequencing of this T cell receptor beta chain was carried out in a study of T cell repertoires in ileal Crohn's disease. Study overall: At surgery, around 36% of patients smoked, with median disease duration approximately 8 years. Findings and caveats of the study: Clonal expansions were more frequent in active smokers than non-smokers at surgery. Endoscopic recurrence occurred in every patient whose clonality exceeded 26.8%.

Germline CDR1 reads SEHNR; CDR2 reads FQNEAQ (reference sequence). CDR3 length: 15 residues. J was trimmed by 7 bases and V by 7 bases; bases with no gene match: 15. TCRdb's table, derived via immunoSEQ multiplex PCR, lists solely in-frame clones and lacks some. The table includes 11,000 to 15,000 clones, roughly 80% detected once. Of note for this clone: Its matching antigen is unknown.

Sequenced sample: ileal tissue. This receptor was obtained from an adult with Crohn's disease. V and J are TRBV7-9 and TRBJ2-7; TRBD2 matches at 8 bases. The CDR3 region has the DNA TGTGCCAGCACCTCAAGCGGGAGAGAGGTAGGGGAGCAGTACTTC. Protein: CASTSSGREVGEQYF.